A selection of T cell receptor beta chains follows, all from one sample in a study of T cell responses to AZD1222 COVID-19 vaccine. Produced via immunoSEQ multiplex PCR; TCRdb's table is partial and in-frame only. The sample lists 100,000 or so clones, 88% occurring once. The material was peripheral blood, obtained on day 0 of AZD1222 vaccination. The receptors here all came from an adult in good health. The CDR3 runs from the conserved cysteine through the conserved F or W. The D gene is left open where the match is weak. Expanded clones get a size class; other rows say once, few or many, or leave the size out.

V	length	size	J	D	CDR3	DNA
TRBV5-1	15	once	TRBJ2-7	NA	CASSLGPQGSYEQYF	TGCGCCAGCAGCTTGGGCCCACAGGGTTCCTACGAGCAGTACTTC
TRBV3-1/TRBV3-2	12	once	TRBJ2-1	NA	CASSQAWNEQFF	TGTGCCAGCAGCCAAGCTTGGAATGAGCAGTTCTTC
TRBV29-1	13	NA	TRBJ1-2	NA	CSVDEQADYGYTF	TGCAGCGTTGACGAGCAGGCAGACTATGGCTACACCTTC
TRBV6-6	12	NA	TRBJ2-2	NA	CASSHQTGELFF	TGTGCCAGCAGTCATCAAACCGGGGAGCTGTTTTTT
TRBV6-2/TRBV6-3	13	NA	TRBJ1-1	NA	CASSYGTNTEAFF	TGTGCCAGCAGTTACGGGACAAACACTGAAGCTTTCTTT
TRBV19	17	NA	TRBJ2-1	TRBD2	CASSMRLAGGPLDEQFF	TGTGCCAGTAGTATGAGACTAGCGGGAGGGCCCCTAGATGAGCAGTTCTTC
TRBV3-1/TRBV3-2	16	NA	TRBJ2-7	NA	CASSQDRREPSGEQYF	TGTGCCAGCAGCCAAGATCGTCGGGAGCCTTCTGGAGAGCAGTACTTC
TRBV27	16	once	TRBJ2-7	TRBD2	CASMWTSGRGTYEQYF	TGTGCCAGCATGTGGACTAGCGGGAGAGGGACCTACGAGCAGTACTTC
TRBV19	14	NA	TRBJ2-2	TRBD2	CASSIRGGTGELFF	TGTGCCAGTAGTATCCGCGGGGGCACCGGGGAGCTGTTTTTT
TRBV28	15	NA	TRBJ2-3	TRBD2	CASSLGGRGTDTQYF	TGTGCCAGCAGTTTGGGCGGGAGGGGCACAGATACGCAGTATTTT
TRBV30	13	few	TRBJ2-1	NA	CAWSLDNYNEQFF	TGTGCCTGGTCCCTAGACAATTACAATGAGCAGTTCTTC
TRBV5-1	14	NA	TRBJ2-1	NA	CASSLGERNNEQFF	TGCGCCAGCAGCTTGGGCGAGCGGAACAATGAGCAGTTCTTC
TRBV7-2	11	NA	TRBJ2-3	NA	CASSSLDTQYF	TGTGCCAGCAGCTCTCTAGATACGCAGTATTTT
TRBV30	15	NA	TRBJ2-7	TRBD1	CAWSVFPGQGTEQYF	TGTGCCTGGAGTGTGTTCCCGGGACAGGGGACCGAGCAGTACTTC
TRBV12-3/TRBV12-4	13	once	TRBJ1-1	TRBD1	CASSRTGDTEAFF	TGTGCCAGCAGCCGGACAGGGGACACTGAAGCTTTCTTT
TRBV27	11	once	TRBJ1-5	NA	CARAHNQPQHF	TGTGCCAGGGCCCACAATCAGCCCCAGCATTTT
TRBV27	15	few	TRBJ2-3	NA	CASSFPREGVDTQYF	TGTGCCAGCAGTTTTCCCCGGGAAGGGGTAGATACGCAGTATTTT
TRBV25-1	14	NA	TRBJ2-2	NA	CASSEKPYTGELFF	TGTGCCAGCAGTGAAAAGCCTTACACCGGGGAGCTGTTTTTT
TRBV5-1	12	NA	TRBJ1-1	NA	CASSEGTTEAFF	TGCGCCAGCAGCGAAGGTACCACTGAAGCTTTCTTT
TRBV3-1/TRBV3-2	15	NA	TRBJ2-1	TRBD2	CASSQPGLAVWEQFF	TGTGCCAGCAGCCAGCCAGGACTAGCGGTTTGGGAGCAGTTCTTC
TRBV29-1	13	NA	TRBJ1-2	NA	CSVDSLGFSGYTF	TGCAGCGTTGACAGCTTAGGGTTTAGTGGCTACACCTTC
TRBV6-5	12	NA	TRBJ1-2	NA	CASSYRGHGYTF	TGTGCCAGCAGTTACAGGGGCCATGGCTACACCTTC
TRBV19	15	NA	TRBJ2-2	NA	CASSIGRPGAGELFF	TGTGCCAGTAGTATTGGCCGCCCGGGGGCCGGGGAGCTGTTTTTT
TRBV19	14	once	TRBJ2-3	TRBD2	CASSETSARDTQYF	TGTGCCAGTAGTGAAACTAGCGCAAGGGATACGCAGTATTTT
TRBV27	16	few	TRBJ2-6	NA	CASGKTGLSGANVLTF	TGTGCCAGCGGAAAGACAGGTCTCTCTGGGGCCAACGTCCTGACTTTC
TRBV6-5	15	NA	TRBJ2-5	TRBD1	CASTPGQGYQETQYF	TGTGCCAGCACTCCGGGACAGGGCTACCAAGAGACCCAGTACTTC
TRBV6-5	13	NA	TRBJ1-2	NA	CASSRQPAYGYTF	TGTGCCAGCAGTAGACAGCCAGCCTATGGCTACACCTTC
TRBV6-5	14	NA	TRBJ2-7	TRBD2	CASILASGSYEQYF	TGTGCCAGCATTCTCGCTAGCGGGAGCTACGAGCAGTACTTC
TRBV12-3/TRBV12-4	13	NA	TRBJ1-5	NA	CASSFRGDQPQHF	TGTGCCAGCAGTTTTAGGGGTGACCAGCCCCAGCATTTT
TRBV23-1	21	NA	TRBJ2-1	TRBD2	CASSQHKQGKGLAGAYNEQFF	TGCGCCAGCAGTCAACATAAACAGGGTAAGGGACTAGCGGGCGCCTACAATGAGCAGTTCTTC
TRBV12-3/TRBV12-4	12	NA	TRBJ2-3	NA	CASGASSDTQYF	TGTGCCAGCGGTGCGTCCTCAGATACGCAGTATTTT
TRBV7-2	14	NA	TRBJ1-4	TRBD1	CASSLTGGNEKLFF	TGTGCCAGCAGCCTGACAGGGGGGAATGAAAAACTGTTTTTT
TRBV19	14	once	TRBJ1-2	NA	CASSWDTFNYGYTF	TGTGCCAGTAGCTGGGACACCTTTAACTATGGCTACACCTTC
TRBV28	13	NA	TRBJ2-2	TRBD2	CASSRGGAGELFF	TGTGCCAGCAGCCGGGGGGGTGCCGGGGAGCTGTTTTTT
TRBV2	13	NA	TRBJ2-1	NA	CASMSGRFGEQFF	TGTGCCAGCATGAGCGGCCGGTTCGGGGAGCAGTTCTTC
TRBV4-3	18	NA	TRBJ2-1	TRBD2	CASSQGSGTSGYYNEQFF	TGCGCCAGCAGCCAAGGTTCCGGGACTAGCGGGTACTACAATGAGCAGTTCTTC
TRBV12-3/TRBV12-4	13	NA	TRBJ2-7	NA	CASSRTFTYEQYF	TGTGCCAGCAGTCGGACGTTTACCTACGAGCAGTACTTC
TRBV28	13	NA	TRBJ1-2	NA	CASRTSVDYGYTF	TGTGCCAGCAGGACCTCGGTAGACTATGGCTACACCTTC
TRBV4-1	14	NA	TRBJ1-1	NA	CASSQGPGNAEAFF	TGCGCCAGCAGCCAAGGTCCGGGGAACGCTGAAGCTTTCTTT
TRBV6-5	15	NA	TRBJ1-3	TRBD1	CASSPAQGGRNTIYF	TGTGCCAGCAGCCCCGCGCAGGGGGGAAGAAACACCATATATTTT
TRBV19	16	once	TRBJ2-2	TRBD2	CASSQGASGRSGELFF	TGTGCCAGTAGCCAGGGAGCTAGCGGGAGAAGTGGGGAGCTGTTTTTT
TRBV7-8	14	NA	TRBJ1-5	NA	CASSLYGVDQPQHF	TGTGCCAGCAGCTTATACGGGGTAGATCAGCCCCAGCATTTT
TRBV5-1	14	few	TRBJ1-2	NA	CASSLAGTNYGYTF	TGCGCCAGCAGCTTGGCTGGGACAAACTATGGCTACACCTTC